This T cell receptor beta chain was observed in a study of blood T cell repertoires in COVID-19. The CDR3 totals 10 residues. V lost 4 bases and J lost 9, with 8 bases in between. Germline values: CDR1 SQVTM, CDR2 ANQGSEA. The count of this clone is one. Measured with immunoSEQ multiplex PCR; TCRdb has only the in-frame clones, and not every one. The sample consists of some 260,000 clones, around four fifths of them appearing once. The clonotype originates from a man aged 25 to 45 with acute COVID-19. The chain combines TRBV29-1 with TRBJ2-3; TRBD1 might be the D (6 bases). The sample was PBMCs or T cells enriched from blood (not recorded which). CDR3 bases: TGCAGCGTTGGGGACAAAACGCAGTATTTT. Its translation: CSVGDKTQYF.